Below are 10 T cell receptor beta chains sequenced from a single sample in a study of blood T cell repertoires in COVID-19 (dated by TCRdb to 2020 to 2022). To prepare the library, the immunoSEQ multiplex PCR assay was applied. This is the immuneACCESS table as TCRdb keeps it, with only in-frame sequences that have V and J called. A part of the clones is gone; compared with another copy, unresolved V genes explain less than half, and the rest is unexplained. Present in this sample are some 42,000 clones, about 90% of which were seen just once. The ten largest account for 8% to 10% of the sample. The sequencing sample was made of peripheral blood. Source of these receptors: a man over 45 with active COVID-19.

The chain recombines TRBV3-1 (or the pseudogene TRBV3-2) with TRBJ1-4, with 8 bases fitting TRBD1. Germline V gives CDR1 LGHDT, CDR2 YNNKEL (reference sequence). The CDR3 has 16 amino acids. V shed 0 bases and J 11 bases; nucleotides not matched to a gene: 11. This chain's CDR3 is CASSQEWTGTGVKLFF. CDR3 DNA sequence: TGTGCCAGCAGCCAAGAGTGGACAGGGACAGGAGTGAAACTGTTTTTT.

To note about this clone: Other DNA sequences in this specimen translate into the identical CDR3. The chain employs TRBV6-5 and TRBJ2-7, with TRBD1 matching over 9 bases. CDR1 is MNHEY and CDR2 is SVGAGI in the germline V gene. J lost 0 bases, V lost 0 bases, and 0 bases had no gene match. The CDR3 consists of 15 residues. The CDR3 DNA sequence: TGTGCCAGCAGTTACTCGACAGGGGGCTCCTACGAGCAGTACTTC. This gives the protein CASSYSTGGSYEQYF.

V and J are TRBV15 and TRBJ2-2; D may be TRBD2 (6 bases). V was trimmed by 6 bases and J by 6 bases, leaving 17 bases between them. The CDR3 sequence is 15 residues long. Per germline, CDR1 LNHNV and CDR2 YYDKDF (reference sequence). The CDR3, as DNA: TGTGCCACCAGAGGAGGAGGGAACCTGGCCGGGGAGCTGTTTTTT. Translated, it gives CATRGGGNLAGELFF.

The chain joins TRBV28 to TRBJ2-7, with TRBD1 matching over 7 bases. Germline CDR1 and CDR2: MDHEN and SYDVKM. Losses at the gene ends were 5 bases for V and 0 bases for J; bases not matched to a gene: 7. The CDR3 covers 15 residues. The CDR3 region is CASSARGTASYEQYF. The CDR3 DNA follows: TGTGCCAGCAGTGCGAGAGGGACAGCCTCCTACGAGCAGTACTTC.

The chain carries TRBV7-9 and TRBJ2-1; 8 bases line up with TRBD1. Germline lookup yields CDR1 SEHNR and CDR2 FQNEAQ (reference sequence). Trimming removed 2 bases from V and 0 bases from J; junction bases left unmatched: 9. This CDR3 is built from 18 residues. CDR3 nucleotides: TGTGCCAGCAGCTTAAGGGCGCAGGGGGCGAGCTCCTACAATGAGCAGTTCTTC. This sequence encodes CASSLRAQGASSYNEQFF.

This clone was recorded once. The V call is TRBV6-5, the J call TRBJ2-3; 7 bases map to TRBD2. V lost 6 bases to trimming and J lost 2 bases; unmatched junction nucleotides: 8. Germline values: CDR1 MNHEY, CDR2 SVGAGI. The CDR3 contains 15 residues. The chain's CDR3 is CASRGGTPTTDTQYF. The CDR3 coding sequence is TGTGCCAGCAGGGGGGGGACTCCCACCACAGATACGCAGTATTTT.

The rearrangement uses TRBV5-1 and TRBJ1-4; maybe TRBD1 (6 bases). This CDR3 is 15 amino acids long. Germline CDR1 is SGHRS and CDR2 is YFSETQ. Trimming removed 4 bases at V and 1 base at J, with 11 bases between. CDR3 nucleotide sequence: TGCGCCAGCAGCCTATCGGGACAAACTAATGAAAAACTGTTTTTT. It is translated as CASSLSGQTNEKLFF.

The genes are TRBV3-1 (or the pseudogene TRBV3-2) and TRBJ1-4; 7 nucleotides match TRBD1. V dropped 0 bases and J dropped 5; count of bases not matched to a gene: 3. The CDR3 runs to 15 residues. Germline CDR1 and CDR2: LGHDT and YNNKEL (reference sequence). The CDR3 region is CASSQELQGNEKLFF. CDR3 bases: TGTGCCAGCAGCCAAGAATTACAGGGGAATGAAAAACTGTTTTTT.

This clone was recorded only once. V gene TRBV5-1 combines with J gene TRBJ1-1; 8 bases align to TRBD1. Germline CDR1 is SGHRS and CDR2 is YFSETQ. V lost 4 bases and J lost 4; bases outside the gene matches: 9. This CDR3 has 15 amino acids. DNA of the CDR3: TGCGCCAGCAGCGTGAATCAGGGGGCTAGCACTGAAGCTTTCTTT. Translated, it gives CASSVNQGASTEAFF. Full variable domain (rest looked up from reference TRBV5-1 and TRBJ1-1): KAGVTQTPRYLIKTRGQQVTLSCSPISGHRSVSWYQQTPGQGLQFLFEYFSETQRNKGNFPGRFSGRQFSNSRSEMNVSTLELGDSALYLCASSVNQGASTEAFFGQGTRLTVV.

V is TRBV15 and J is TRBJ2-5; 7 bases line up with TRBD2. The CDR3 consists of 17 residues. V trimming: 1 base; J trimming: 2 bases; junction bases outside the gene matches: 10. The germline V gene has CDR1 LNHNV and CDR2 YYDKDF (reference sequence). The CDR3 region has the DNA TGTGCCACCAGCAGAGGAGCAGCGGGGCCCCTGCAAGAGACCCAGTACTTC. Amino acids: CATSRGAAGPLQETQYF.